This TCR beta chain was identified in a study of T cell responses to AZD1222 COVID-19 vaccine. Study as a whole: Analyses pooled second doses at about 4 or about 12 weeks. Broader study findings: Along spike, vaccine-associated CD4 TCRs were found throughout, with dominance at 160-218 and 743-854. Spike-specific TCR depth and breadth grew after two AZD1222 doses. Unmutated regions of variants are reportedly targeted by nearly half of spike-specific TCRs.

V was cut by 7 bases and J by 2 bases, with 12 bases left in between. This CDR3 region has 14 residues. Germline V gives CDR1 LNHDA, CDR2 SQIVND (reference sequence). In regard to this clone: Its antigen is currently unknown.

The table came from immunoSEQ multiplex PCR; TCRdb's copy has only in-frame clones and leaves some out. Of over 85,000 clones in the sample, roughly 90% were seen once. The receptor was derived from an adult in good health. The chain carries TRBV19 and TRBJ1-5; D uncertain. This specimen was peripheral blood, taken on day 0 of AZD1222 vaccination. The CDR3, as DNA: TGTGCCAGTACCCTCAGGAGGGGCAATCAGCCCCAGCATTTT. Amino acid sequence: CASTLRRGNQPQHF. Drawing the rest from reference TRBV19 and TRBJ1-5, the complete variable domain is DGGITQSPKYLFRKEGQNVTLSCEQNLNHDAMYWYRQDPGQGLRLIYYSQIVNDFQKGDIAEGYSVSREKKESFPLTVTSAQKNPTAFYLCASTLRRGNQPQHFGDGTRLSIL.